These T cell receptor beta chains were read from a single sample in a study of technical replicates of blood from a few donors. Using immunoSEQ multiplex PCR, the repertoire was profiled, and TCRdb retains in-frame clones only, with some absent. This table holds tens of thousands of clones, about 90% found once. Material for sequencing was T cells isolated from PBMCs. Receptors were obtained from a human donor in good health. Both conserved end residues are part of each CDR3. Fields, in order: V gene, clone size, J gene, D gene, CDR3 DNA, CDR3 protein. The D gene is left open where the match is weak. Size is stated for part of the rows, as once, few or many counts, or as a class when the clone is expanded.

TRBV6-1	-	TRBJ2-5	-	TGTGCCAGCAGCCTGACCCAGTACTTC	CASSLTQYF
TRBV12-2	-	TRBJ2-5	-	TGTGCAAGTCGAAACGGGAGGCGCCTCCAAGAGACCCAGTACTTC	CASRNGRRLQETQYF
TRBV4-1	-	TRBJ2-1	-	TGCGCCAGCAGCCACCCACTAGCTAACACTGAGCAGTTCTTC	CASSHPLANTEQFF
TRBV6-1	once	TRBJ2-7	-	TGTGCCAGCAGGGAGGGGCCCCACGAGCAGTACTTC	CASREGPHEQYF
TRBV25-1	-	TRBJ2-7	-	TGTGCCAGCAGTGCCGGGGAAATCCACGAGCAGTACTTC	CASSAGEIHEQYF
TRBV19	-	TRBJ2-2	-	TGTGCCAGTAGTATTAAAGGGGACACCGGGGAGCTGTTTTTT	CASSIKGDTGELFF
TRBV19	-	TRBJ1-1	TRBD1	TGTGCCAGCAACCGACAGGGGGCCGACACTGAAGCTTTCTTT	CASNRQGADTEAFF
TRBV10-3	-	TRBJ2-5	TRBD2	TGTGCCATCAGTGAGTTGGGACTAGCGGAAGAGACCCAGTACTTC	CAISELGLAEETQYF
TRBV19	-	TRBJ2-7	-	TGTGCCAGTAGTATAACGGGGGATGTCAACTACGAGCAGTACTTC	CASSITGDVNYEQYF
TRBV28	-	TRBJ2-7	-	TGTGCCAGCAGTTCCTGGACCCAGCGGACCTTTTCCTACGAGCAGTACTTC	CASSSWTQRTFSYEQYF
TRBV9	-	TRBJ2-6	TRBD1	TGTGCCAGCAGCGCGACAGGGGCTGCTGGGGCCAACGTCCTGACTTTC	CASSATGAAGANVLTF
TRBV7-2	few	TRBJ2-1	-	TGTGCCAGCAGTCCCGGGGGAATTACTTCCTACAATGAGCAGTTCTTC	CASSPGGITSYNEQFF
TRBV29-1	-	TRBJ2-4	TRBD1	TGCAGCGTTACAGGGGGCCCTGGCCAGTACTTC	CSVTGGPGQYF
TRBV5-1	-	TRBJ2-6	TRBD1	TGCGCCAGCAGCTGGACAGGAGCATTGATTACTGGGGCCAACGTCCTGACTTTC	CASSWTGALITGANVLTF
TRBV27	-	TRBJ2-5	-	TGTGCCAGCAGAGGTCAGGAAGAGACCCAGTACTTC	CASRGQEETQYF
TRBV7-2	-	TRBJ1-2	TRBD1	TGTGCCAGCAGGGGACAGGGCTCTCACTATGGCTACACCTTC	CASRGQGSHYGYTF
TRBV15	-	TRBJ2-7	-	TGTGCCACCAGCAGAGATCTCTTTGAAGGGGGTAGGGGCGAGCAGTACTTC	CATSRDLFEGGRGEQYF
TRBV5-6	-	TRBJ2-1	-	TGTGCCAGCAGCTCCCTCCAGGGTTTATTCTACAATGAGCAGTTCTTC	CASSSLQGLFYNEQFF